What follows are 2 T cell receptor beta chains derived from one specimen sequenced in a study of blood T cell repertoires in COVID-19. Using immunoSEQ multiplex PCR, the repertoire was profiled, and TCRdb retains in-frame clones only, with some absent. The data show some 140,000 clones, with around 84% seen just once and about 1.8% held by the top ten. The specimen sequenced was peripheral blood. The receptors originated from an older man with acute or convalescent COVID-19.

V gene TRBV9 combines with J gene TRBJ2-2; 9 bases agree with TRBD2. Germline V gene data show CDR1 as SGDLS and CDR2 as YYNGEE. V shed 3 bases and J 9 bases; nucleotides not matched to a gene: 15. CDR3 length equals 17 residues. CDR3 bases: TGTGCCAGCAGCGAGGGGGCCGGACTAGCGAGTACCCGGGAGCTGTTTTTT. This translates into CASSEGAGLASTRELFF.

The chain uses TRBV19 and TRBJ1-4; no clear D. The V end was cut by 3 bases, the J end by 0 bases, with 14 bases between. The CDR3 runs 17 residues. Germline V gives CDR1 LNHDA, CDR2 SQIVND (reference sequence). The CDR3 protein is CASSIGGQIATNEKLFF. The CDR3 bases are TGTGCCAGTAGTATCGGCGGCCAGATTGCAACTAATGAAAAACTGTTTTTT.